One T cell receptor (beta chain) is described in this entry. The data were obtained in a study of blood T cell repertoires in COVID-19. The V gene lost 4 bases and the J gene lost 0 bases, with 13 bases spanning the gap. Germline V gene data show CDR1 as SGDLS and CDR2 as YYNGEE. The CDR3 spans 16 residues. The method was immunoSEQ multiplex PCR; TCRdb's version includes in-frame clones alone and lacks a portion of them. Of about 230,000 clones in the sample, roughly 88% are singletons; the top ten hold roughly 2.5%. The chain has TRBV9 and TRBJ2-2; weak D call: TRBD2 (5 bases). The specimen was PBMCs or T cells enriched from blood (not recorded which). This receptor was obtained from a woman aged 40 to 50 with acute COVID-19. For the CDR3, the DNA is TGTGCCAGCAGCCCCCGACCGGGATCGAACACCGGGGAGCTGTTTTTT. It encodes CASSPRPGSNTGELFF. Supplemented by reference TRBV9 and TRBJ2-2, the full variable domain reads DSGVTQTPKHLITATGQRVTLRCSPRSGDLSVYWYQQSLDQGLQFLIQYYNGEERAKGNILERFSAQQFPDLHSELNLSSLELGDSALYFCASSPRPGSNTGELFFGEGSRLTVL.